A single sample gave rise to the 17 T cell receptor beta chains below, sequenced in a study of blood T cell repertoires in COVID-19. Libraries were prepared by immunoSEQ multiplex PCR; TCRdb keeps only in-frame clonotypes and omits some of them. The table has around 32,000 clones, around 91% seen once; the top ten hold over 0.95%. The sample consisted of peripheral blood. The receptors shown here come from a man in his 70s with active or convalescent COVID-19.

CDR3: CASSLAPGDEAFF. The CDR3 DNA is TGTGCCAGCAGTTTAGCGCCGGGGGATGAAGCTTTCTTT. The genes are TRBV12-3 or TRBV12-4 and TRBJ1-1, with a weak D call TRBD1 (5 bases). The length of the CDR3 is 13 residues. Trimming left V 0 bases short and J 7 bases short, with 9 bases between.

CDR3 residues: CASSFPGGGIEQYF. CDR3 in DNA: TGTGCCAGCAGCTTCCCCGGGGGGGGCATCGAGCAGTACTTC. The V gene is TRBV5-5, the J gene TRBJ2-7; TRBD2 agrees at 8 bases. With 2 bases clipped from V and 6 bases from J, the junction kept 7 bases outside the gene matches. Germline-derived CDR1 and CDR2 are SGHKS and YYEKEE (reference sequence). The CDR3 sequence is 14 residues long.

This chain connects TRBV6-1 to TRBJ2-7, with D perhaps matching TRBD1 (5 bases). V was cut by 2 bases and J by 4 bases, with 15 bases left in between. Germline assignment: CDR1 MNHNS and CDR2 SASEGT. This CDR3 comprises 15 residues. The CDR3 DNA follows: TGTGCCAGCAGTGAATGGGGTCAGGGCAATTACGAGCAGTACTTC. Translation gives CASSEWGQGNYEQYF.

The CDR3 nucleotides read TGTGCCAGCAGCATAAGGACAGGGCCGGTGTTTTTT. This sequence encodes CASSIRTGPVFF. J is TRBJ1-4 and V is TRBV12-3 or TRBV12-4; 8 bases align to TRBD1. The CDR3 sequence is 12 residues long. V dropped 6 bases and J dropped 15; count of bases not matched to a gene: 9.

The CDR3 region has the DNA TGTGCCAGCTTTTCCTCGGGGACAGTGAATGAAAAACTGTTTTTT. It codes for CASFSSGTVNEKLFF. The chain uses TRBV28 and TRBJ1-4; 7 positions match TRBD1. Germline-derived CDR1 and CDR2 are MDHEN and SYDVKM. This CDR3 region has 15 residues. V was clipped by 8 bases and J by 5 bases; unmatched bases: 11.

The genes are TRBV28 and TRBJ1-2; TRBD1 agrees at 10 bases. The CDR3 contains 16 residues. Trimming at V came to 7 bases and at J to 3 bases, leaving 11 bases not matched to a gene. In germline, CDR1 is MDHEN, CDR2 SYDVKM. The CDR3 reads CASTNGGTGVYYGYTF. The CDR3 nucleotides are TGTGCCAGCACCAATGGGGGGACAGGGGTTTACTATGGCTACACCTTC.

J is TRBJ1-2 and V is TRBV10-3; 8 bases map to TRBD1. V lost 7 bases and J lost 5; bases outside the gene matches: 6. This CDR3 has 13 residues. The V gene's germline CDR1 is ENHRY and CDR2 SYGVKD. CDR3 amino acids: CAITPQGAYGYTF. DNA of the CDR3: TGTGCCATCACTCCGCAGGGGGCTTATGGCTACACCTTC.

V gene TRBV7-3 combines with J gene TRBJ1-1; 9 bases fit TRBD1. This CDR3 contains 14 residues. V gave up 3 bases and J gave up 9 bases; unmatched junction bases: 8. Per germline, CDR1 SGHTA and CDR2 FQGTGA. The CDR3 DNA is TGTGCCAGCAGCTTGGAACCGGACAGGGGAAAAGCTTTCTTT. Its translation is CASSLEPDRGKAFF.

This sequence joins TRBV7-8 and TRBJ1-5; 8 nucleotides line up with TRBD1. After removal of 3 bases from V and 7 bases from J, the junction contained 5 bases not matched to a gene. Germline CDR1 and CDR2: SGHVS and FQNEAQ. The CDR3 is 14 amino acids. CDR3 protein: CASSFTGGSQPQHF. CDR3 in DNA: TGTGCCAGCAGCTTCACAGGGGGATCACAGCCCCAGCATTTT.

V and J are TRBV19 and TRBJ1-5; possibly TRBD1 for D (6 bases). Between the trimmed V and J ends, which lost 7 bases and 7 bases, there was a span of 23 bases. Per germline, CDR1 LNHDA and CDR2 SQIVND (reference sequence). The CDR3 runs to 16 residues. CDR3 nucleotide sequence: TGTGCCAGTATCCAGGCGGGGGGGCACGTAGGACAGCCCCAGCATTTT. Translation: CASIQAGGHVGQPQHF. Full variable domain (rest looked up from reference TRBV19 and TRBJ1-5): DGGITQSPKYLFRKEGQNVTLSCEQNLNHDAMYWYRQDPGQGLRLIYYSQIVNDFQKGDIAEGYSVSREKKESFPLTVTSAQKNPTAFYLCASIQAGGHVGQPQHFGDGTRLSIL.

The chain has TRBV9 and TRBJ1-5; TRBD1 might be the D (5 bases). Germline CDR1 is SGDLS and CDR2 is YYNGEE. The CDR3 totals 14 residues. V was cut by 4 bases and J by 11 bases, with 19 bases left in between. The chain's CDR3 is CASSSSGWGSAQHF. For the CDR3, the DNA is TGTGCCAGCAGCTCTTCAGGGTGGGGATCCGCCCAGCATTTT.

The chain carries TRBV19 and TRBJ2-1; 11 positions agree with TRBD2. J was trimmed by 3 bases and V by 7 bases; bases with no gene match: 11. The CDR3 extends over 17 amino acids. Germline V CDR1 and CDR2: LNHDA, SQIVND (reference sequence). CDR3 nucleotide sequence: TGTGCCAGTAAGGATTTAGCGGGGGGGCCCTTCTACAATGAGCAGTTCTTC. Protein sequence: CASKDLAGGPFYNEQFF. The full variable domain, in which reference TRBV19 and TRBJ2-1 provide the parts outside the CDR3, is DGGITQSPKYLFRKEGQNVTLSCEQNLNHDAMYWYRQDPGQGLRLIYYSQIVNDFQKGDIAEGYSVSREKKESFPLTVTSAQKNPTAFYLCASKDLAGGPFYNEQFFGPGTRLTVL.

J is TRBJ1-1 and V is TRBV28; 10 bases line up with TRBD1. This CDR3 is built from 16 residues. Germline values: CDR1 MDHEN, CDR2 SYDVKM. The junction had 9 bases not matched to a gene; V was cut back by 4 bases and J by 4 bases. This CDR3 reads CASSYSGTGVGTEAFF. The CDR3 nucleotides read TGTGCCAGCAGTTATTCCGGGACAGGGGTGGGCACTGAAGCTTTCTTT.

The chain has TRBV13 and TRBJ2-1; D remains ambiguous. Trimming left V 2 bases short and J 6 bases short, with 2 bases between. Germline V gene lookup returns CDR1 PRHDT and CDR2 FYEKMQ (reference sequence). The CDR3 has 11 residues. In nucleotides, the CDR3 is TGTGCCAGCAGCTTACTCAATGAGCAGTTCTTC. It translates to CASSLLNEQFF.

The J gene is TRBJ1-1, the V gene TRBV11-2; D gene uncertain. This CDR3 contains 13 residues. V lost 6 bases, J lost 1 base, and 9 bases lay in between. Germline CDR1 and CDR2: SGHAT and FQNNGV. The CDR3 DNA is TGTGCCAGCAGTCTTGGGCGGAACACTGAAGCTTTCTTT. Its translation: CASSLGRNTEAFF.

This chain connects TRBV11-3 to TRBJ1-1; a weak D match, TRBD1 (5 bases). Germline CDR1 is SGHNT and CDR2 is YENEEA. Trimming stripped 3 bases from V and 1 base from J, with 6 bases between. The CDR3 loop spans 13 amino acids. The CDR3 protein is CASSFQGNTEAFF. CDR3 DNA: TGTGCCAGCAGCTTTCAGGGGAACACTGAAGCTTTCTTT. Full variable domain (rest looked up from reference TRBV11-3 and TRBJ1-1): EAGVVQSPRYKIIEKKQPVAFWCNPISGHNTLYWYLQNLGQGPELLIRYENEEAVDDSQLPKDRFSAERLKGVDSTLKIQPAELGDSAVYLCASSFQGNTEAFFGQGTRLTVV.

The chain carries TRBV28 and TRBJ1-2; 9 nucleotides line up with TRBD1. CDR1 and CDR2 (germline): MDHEN, SYDVKM. J gave up 6 bases and V 6 bases, and 5 bases lay outside the gene matches. CDR3 size: 13 residues. For the CDR3, the DNA is TGTGCCAGCAGCATCCGGGACAGGGATGGCTACACCTTC. Translation: CASSIRDRDGYTF.